Listed here is a single T cell receptor (beta chain). The antigen is unknown. The sample belongs to a study of cytomegalovirus exposure and HLA in healthy donors. Study-level points and caveats: CMV antigen specificity of three CMV-associated chains was confirmed in vitro. A missense DCLRE1C variant was associated with V- and J-gene trimming of TCR beta chains in a later analysis, and an independent cohort replicated the association. In a later analysis, HLA-C alleles had the fewest associated TCRs, DRB1 alleles the most.

The CDR3 contains 15 residues. Germline assignment: CDR1 LGHNT and CDR2 FRNRAP. J was trimmed by 4 bases and V by 4 bases; bases with no gene match: 7. With 60 Vbeta and 13 Jbeta primers, the PCR was carried out. Using immunoSEQ multiplex PCR, the repertoire was profiled, and TCRdb retains in-frame clones only, with some absent. This repertoire comprises under 150,000 clones; its ten largest clones make up 2.7%. Input material: PBMCs. V and J are TRBV12-5 and TRBJ1-1; 9 bases are shared with TRBD1. This TCR came from a man aged 35-49 years in good health and CMV-seronegative. CDR3 sequence reads: CASGSPHRGRTEAFF. The CDR3 bases are TGTGCTAGTGGTTCCCCTCACAGGGGGCGCACTGAAGCTTTCTTT.